This is a list of T cell receptor beta chains from one sample in a study of blood T cells in healthy people across ages. One entry per CDR3 protein, called by TCRdb with MiXCR from the 5' RACE reads. Among approximately 580,000 distinct CDR3 sequences listed, nearly 25% were seen once. These data were likewise used in another study, on T cells of mothers and their children.

Sequences were obtained from blood. The receptors stem from a boy aged 5-17 years in good health. The CDR3 runs from the conserved cysteine through the conserved F or W.

TRBJ2-3	TRBV5-1	CASSSGTSGGASTDTQYF
TRBJ2-1	TRBV6-5	CASSYSPLAGLYNEQFF
NA	TRBV7-2	CASSLERTRDEQFF
TRBJ2-5	TRBV3-1	CASNLRTGLYQETQYF
NA	TRBV14	CASSQAVYNEQFF
TRBJ1-5	TRBV20-1	CSASLGQLSNQPQHF
TRBJ2-2	TRBV3-1	CASSQLGQGTGELFF
TRBJ2-5	TRBV30	CAWTSGGPWETQYF
TRBJ2-1	TRBV11-2	CASSLTGGRNEQFF
TRBJ2-3	TRBV6-5	CASSQDRVADTQYF
TRBJ2-2	TRBV25-1	CAQLRGTGELFF
NA	TRBV10-3	CAISDDSYEQYF
TRBJ2-5	TRBV25-1	CASSLPAGGGTQYF
TRBJ2-7	TRBV4-1	CASSQASTSGIPYEQYF
TRBJ2-1	TRBV14	CASSPLGAGAYLGEQFF
TRBJ1-4	TRBV28	CASSLLGTGIGDEKLFF
TRBJ2-1	TRBV6-2/TRBV6-3	CASSYSPSGGVYNEQFF
TRBJ2-3	TRBV28	CASSLKAGGRISTDTQYF
TRBJ1-2	TRBV14	CASSHMDRALPNYGYTF
TRBJ2-5	TRBV7-6	CASSLTVLAGYFF
TRBJ2-1	TRBV9	CASSSSRGNEQFF
TRBJ2-1	TRBV4-1	CASSRGGASSGEQFF
TRBJ1-2	TRBV11-2	CASSPQAAGSGHGYTF
TRBJ2-7	TRBV29-1	CSVAGVPWTYEQYF
TRBJ2-6	TRBV28	CAISGAGANVLTF
TRBJ2-5	TRBV7-2	CASSRSGKQETQYF
TRBJ2-7	TRBV6-5	CASRDGQPYEQYF
TRBJ1-2	TRBV6-2/TRBV6-3	CASSYVSTYGYTF
TRBJ2-7	TRBV28	CASSFSGQGFYEQYF
TRBJ2-1	TRBV20-1	CSARDPLLGSYNEQFF
TRBJ2-1	TRBV6-2/TRBV6-3	CASSYSSLANEQFF
TRBJ2-3	TRBV9	CASSVDPRAGRTDTQYF
TRBJ1-6	TRBV20-1	CSARPLRGNSPLHF
TRBJ2-7	TRBV18	CASSPQRGHPYEQYF
TRBJ1-1	TRBV4-1	CASSQGGQTMNTEAFF
TRBJ1-4	TRBV6-2/TRBV6-3	CASSYSGRIDEKLFF
TRBJ2-7	TRBV20-1	CSAREAGSYEQYF
TRBJ2-1	TRBV12-3/TRBV12-4	CATEPRGRNEQFF
TRBJ1-6	TRBV3-1	CASSMTGSPLHF
TRBJ1-1	TRBV6-6	CASSAQGARTEAFF
TRBJ2-7	TRBV10-3	CAIGEPFRGVFSYEQYF
TRBJ1-1	TRBV6-5	CASSYEAANTEAFF
TRBJ1-4	TRBV30	CACTTGTNEKLFF